This is a list of T cell receptor beta chains from one sample in a study of cytomegalovirus exposure and HLA in healthy donors. Profiling relied on immunoSEQ multiplex PCR, and the TCRdb table lists in-frame clones only, not all of them. The sample holds tens of thousands of clones. The source material was PBMCs. These receptor sequences come from a woman under 30 in good health and CMV-seronegative. CDR3s leave out the opening cysteine and the closing phenylalanine or tryptophan.

TRBV30	AWSVGGGTEAF
TRBV11-2	ASSLLRVQLQGDIQY
TRBV6-1	ASSLTGNYGYT
TRBV7-9	ASSLRTVSGNTIY
TRBV4-1	ASSQDPRATNEKLF
TRBV5-4	ASSRGTSGQETQY
TRBV5-4	ASSPRTSGGSGETQY
TRBV29-1	SVTFSHAYGYT
TRBV25-1	ASSEYDRDSEKLF
TRBV5-1	ASSEQGASGYT
TRBV28	ASRPRDRVNEQY
TRBV29-1	SVVPAGTLQGSGYT
TRBV28	CGGSAEELF
TRBV18	ASSGNRDSNTEAF
TRBV19	ASSTQGLAVDNEQF
TRBV28	ASSLRQTDEKLF
TRBV5-3	ARRLASGREGGELF
TRBV29-1	SVVAGRGANVLT
TRBV27	ASSLVRREPGVTEAF
TRBV4-2	ASSQEPVSETQY
TRBV25-1	ASTRRSDSGNTIY
TRBV6-5	ASSYQGDGTQY
TRBV6-5	ASSPGETQY
TRBV5-4	ASSQAGRGNSPLH
TRBV6-5	ASSSVTSSGNTIY
TRBV2	ASIGREGQETQY
TRBV5-4	ASSLEQGRTGELF